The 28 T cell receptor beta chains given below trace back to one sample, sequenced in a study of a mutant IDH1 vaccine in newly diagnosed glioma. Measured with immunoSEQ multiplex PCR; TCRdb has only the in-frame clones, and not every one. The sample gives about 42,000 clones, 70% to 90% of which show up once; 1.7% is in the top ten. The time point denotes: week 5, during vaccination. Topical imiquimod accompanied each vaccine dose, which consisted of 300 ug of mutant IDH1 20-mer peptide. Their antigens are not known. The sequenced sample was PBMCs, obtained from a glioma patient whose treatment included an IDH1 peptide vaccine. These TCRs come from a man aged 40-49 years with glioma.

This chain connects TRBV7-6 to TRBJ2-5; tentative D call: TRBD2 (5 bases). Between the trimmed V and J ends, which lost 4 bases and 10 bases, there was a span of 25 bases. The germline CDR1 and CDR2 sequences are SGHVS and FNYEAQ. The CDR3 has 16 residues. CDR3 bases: TGTGCCAGCAGCTACCCAGGACGAGGCGAGGGAGAGTTCCAGTACTTC. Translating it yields CASSYPGRGEGEFQYF.

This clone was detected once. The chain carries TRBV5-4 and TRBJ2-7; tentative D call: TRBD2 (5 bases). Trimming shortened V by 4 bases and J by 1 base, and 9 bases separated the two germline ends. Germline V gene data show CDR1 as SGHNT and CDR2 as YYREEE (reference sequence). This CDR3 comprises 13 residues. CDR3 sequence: CASSPRTSYEQYF. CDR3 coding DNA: TGTGCCAGCAGCCCCCGGACTTCCTACGAGCAGTACTTC.

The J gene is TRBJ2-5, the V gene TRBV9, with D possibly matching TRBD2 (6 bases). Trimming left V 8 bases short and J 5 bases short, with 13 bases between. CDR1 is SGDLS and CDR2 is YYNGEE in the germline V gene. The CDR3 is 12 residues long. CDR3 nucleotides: TGTGCCAGTGGTGGACGGGGGGAGACCCAGTACTTC. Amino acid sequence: CASGGRGETQYF.

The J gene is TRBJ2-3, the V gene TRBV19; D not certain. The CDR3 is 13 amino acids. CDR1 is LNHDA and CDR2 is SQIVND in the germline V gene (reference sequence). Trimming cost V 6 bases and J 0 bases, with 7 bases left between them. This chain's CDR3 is CASRTASTDTQYF. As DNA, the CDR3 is TGTGCCAGTAGGACGGCTAGCACAGATACGCAGTATTTT.

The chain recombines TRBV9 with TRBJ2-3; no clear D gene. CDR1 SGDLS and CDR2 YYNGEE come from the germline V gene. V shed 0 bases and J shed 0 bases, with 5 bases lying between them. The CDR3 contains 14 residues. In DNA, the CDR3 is TGTGCCAGCAGCGTAGACGGGAGCACAGATACGCAGTATTTT. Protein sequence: CASSVDGSTDTQYF. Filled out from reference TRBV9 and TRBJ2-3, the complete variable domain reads DSGVTQTPKHLITATGQRVTLRCSPRSGDLSVYWYQQSLDQGLQFLIQYYNGEERAKGNILERFSAQQFPDLHSELNLSSLELGDSALYFCASSVDGSTDTQYFGPGTRLTVL.

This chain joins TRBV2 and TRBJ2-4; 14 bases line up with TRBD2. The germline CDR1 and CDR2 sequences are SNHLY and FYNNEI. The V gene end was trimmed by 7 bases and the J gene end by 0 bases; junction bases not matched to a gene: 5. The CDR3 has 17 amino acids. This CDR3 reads CASTQTSGRAAKNIQYF. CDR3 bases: TGTGCCAGCACTCAGACTAGCGGGAGGGCAGCCAAAAACATTCAGTACTTC.

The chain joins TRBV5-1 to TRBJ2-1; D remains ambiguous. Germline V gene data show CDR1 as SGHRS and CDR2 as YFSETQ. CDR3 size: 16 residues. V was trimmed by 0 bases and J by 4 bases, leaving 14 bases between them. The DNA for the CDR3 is TGCGCCAGCAGCTTGGTTACCAGCATCCTATACAATGAGCAGTTCTTC. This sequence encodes CASSLVTSILYNEQFF. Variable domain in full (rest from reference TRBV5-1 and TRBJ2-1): KAGVTQTPRYLIKTRGQQVTLSCSPISGHRSVSWYQQTPGQGLQFLFEYFSETQRNKGNFPGRFSGRQFSNSRSEMNVSTLELGDSALYLCASSLVTSILYNEQFFGPGTRLTVL.

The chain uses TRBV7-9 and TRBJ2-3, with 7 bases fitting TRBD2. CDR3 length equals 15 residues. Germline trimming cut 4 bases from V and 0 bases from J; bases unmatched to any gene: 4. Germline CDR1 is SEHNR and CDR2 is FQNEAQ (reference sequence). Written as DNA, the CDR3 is TGTGCCAGCAGCTCAACTAGCGCCAGCACAGATACGCAGTATTTT. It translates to CASSSTSASTDTQYF.

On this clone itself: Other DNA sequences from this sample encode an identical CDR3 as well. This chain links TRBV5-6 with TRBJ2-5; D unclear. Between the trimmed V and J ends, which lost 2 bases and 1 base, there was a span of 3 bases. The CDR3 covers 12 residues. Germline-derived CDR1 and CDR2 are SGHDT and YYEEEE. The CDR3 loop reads CASSLLQETQYF. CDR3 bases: TGTGCCAGCAGCTTACTCCAAGAGACCCAGTACTTC.

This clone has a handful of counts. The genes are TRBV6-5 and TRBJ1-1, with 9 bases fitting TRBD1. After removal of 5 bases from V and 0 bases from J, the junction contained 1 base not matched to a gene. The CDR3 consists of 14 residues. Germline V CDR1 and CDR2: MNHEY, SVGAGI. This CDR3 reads CASSRTGVNTEAFF. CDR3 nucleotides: TGTGCCAGCAGTCGGACAGGGGTGAACACTGAAGCTTTCTTT.

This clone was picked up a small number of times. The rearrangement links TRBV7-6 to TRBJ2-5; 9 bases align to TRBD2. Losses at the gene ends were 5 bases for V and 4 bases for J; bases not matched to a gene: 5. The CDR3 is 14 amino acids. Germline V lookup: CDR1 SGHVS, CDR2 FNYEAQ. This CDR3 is CASSHSGSGETQYF. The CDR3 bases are TGTGCCAGCAGCCATAGCGGGAGTGGAGAGACCCAGTACTTC.

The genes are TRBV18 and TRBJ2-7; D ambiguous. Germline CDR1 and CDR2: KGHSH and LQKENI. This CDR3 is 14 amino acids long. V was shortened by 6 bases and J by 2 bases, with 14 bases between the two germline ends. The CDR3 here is CASSAPLGPYEQYF. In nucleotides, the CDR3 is TGTGCCAGCTCGGCCCCTCTAGGGCCCTACGAGCAGTACTTC.

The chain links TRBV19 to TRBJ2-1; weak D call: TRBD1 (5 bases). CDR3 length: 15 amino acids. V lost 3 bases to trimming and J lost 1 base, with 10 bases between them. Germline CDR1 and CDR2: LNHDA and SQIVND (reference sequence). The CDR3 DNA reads TGTGCCAGTAGTATGTTGTCAGGGTCCTACAATGAGCAGTTCTTC. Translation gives CASSMLSGSYNEQFF. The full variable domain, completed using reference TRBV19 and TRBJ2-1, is DGGITQSPKYLFRKEGQNVTLSCEQNLNHDAMYWYRQDPGQGLRLIYYSQIVNDFQKGDIAEGYSVSREKKESFPLTVTSAQKNPTAFYLCASSMLSGSYNEQFFGPGTRLTVL.

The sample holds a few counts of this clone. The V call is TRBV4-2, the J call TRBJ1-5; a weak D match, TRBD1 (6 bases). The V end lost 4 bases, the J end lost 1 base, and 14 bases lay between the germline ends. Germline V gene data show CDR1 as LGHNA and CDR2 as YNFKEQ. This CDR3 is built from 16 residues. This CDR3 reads CASSPDLGASNQPQHF. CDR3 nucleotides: TGTGCCAGCAGCCCCGATTTGGGGGCGAGCAATCAGCCCCAGCATTTT.

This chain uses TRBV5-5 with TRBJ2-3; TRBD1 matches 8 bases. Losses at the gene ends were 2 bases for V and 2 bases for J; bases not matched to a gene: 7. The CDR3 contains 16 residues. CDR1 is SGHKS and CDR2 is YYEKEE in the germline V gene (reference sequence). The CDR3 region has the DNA TGTGCCAGCAGCTTTTCAGGGGGCCCCTACACAGATACGCAGTATTTT. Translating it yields CASSFSGGPYTDTQYF.

The chain's CDR3 is CASSGRGWSGNTIYF. CDR3 coding DNA: TGCGCCAGCAGCGGAAGAGGATGGTCTGGAAACACCATATATTTT. The chain couples TRBV4-1 to TRBJ1-3; D not resolved. V was clipped by 5 bases and J by 1 base, with 12 bases between them. Germline V gene lookup returns CDR1 MGHRA and CDR2 YSYEKL. This CDR3 contains 15 residues.

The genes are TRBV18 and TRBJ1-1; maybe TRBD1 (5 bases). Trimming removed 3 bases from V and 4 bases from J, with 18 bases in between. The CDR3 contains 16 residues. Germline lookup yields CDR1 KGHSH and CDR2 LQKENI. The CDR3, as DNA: TGTGCCAGCTCACCTCGTCGCGACAGTGGGCCCACTGAAGCTTTCTTT. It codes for CASSPRRDSGPTEAFF.

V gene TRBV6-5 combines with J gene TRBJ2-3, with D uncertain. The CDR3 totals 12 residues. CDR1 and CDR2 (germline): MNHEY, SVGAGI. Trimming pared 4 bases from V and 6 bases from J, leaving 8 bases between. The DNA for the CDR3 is TGTGCCAGCAGTTCCACCTCCGATACGCAGTATTTT. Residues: CASSSTSDTQYF.

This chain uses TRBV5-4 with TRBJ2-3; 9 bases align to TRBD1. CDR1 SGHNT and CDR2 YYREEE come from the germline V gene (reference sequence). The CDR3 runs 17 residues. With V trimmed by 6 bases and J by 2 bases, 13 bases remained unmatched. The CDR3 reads CASTLGTGRLLTDTQYF. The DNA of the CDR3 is TGTGCCAGCACCCTAGGGACAGGGCGGCTCCTCACAGATACGCAGTATTTT.

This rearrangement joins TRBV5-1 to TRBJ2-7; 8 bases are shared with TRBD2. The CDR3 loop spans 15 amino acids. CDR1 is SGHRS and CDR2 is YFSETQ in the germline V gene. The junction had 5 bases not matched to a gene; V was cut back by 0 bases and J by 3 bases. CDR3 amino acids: CASSLAGGTFYEQYF. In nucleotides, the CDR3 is TGCGCCAGCAGCTTGGCGGGAGGGACCTTCTACGAGCAGTACTTC.

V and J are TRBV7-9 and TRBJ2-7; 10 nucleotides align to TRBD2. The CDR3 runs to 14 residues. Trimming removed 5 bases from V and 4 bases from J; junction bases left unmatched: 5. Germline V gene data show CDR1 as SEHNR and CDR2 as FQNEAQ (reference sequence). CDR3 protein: CASSPSGRAYEQYF. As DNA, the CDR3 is TGTGCCAGCAGCCCTAGCGGGAGAGCTTACGAGCAGTACTTC.

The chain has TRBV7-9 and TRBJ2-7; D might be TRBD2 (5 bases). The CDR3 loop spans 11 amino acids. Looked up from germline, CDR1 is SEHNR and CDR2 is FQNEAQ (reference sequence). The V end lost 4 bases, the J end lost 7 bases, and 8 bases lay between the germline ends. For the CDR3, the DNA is TGTGCCAGCAGCTGGACTGTAGAGCAGTACTTC. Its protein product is CASSWTVEQYF.

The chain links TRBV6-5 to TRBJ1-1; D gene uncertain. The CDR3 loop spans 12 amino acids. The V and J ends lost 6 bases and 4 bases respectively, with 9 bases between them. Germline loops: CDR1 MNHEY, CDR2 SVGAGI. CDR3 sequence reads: CASSPTVTEAFF. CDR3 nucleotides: TGTGCCAGCAGCCCGACCGTCACTGAAGCTTTCTTT.

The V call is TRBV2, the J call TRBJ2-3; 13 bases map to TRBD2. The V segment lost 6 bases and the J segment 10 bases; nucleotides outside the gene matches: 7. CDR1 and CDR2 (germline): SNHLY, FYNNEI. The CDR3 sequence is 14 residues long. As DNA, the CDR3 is TGTGCCAGCAGGGCTGGGACTAGCGGGGTTGCGCAGTATTTT. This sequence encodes CASRAGTSGVAQYF.

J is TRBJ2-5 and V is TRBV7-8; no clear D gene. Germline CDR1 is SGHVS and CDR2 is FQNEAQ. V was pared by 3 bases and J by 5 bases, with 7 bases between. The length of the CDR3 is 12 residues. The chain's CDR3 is CASSFGSETQYF. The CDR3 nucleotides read TGTGCCAGCAGCTTCGGGTCGGAGACCCAGTACTTC.

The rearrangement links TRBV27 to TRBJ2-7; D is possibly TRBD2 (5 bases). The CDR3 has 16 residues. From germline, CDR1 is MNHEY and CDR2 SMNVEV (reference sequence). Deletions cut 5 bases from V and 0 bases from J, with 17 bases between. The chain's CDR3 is CASSAITDYFSYEQYF. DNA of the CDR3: TGTGCCAGCAGTGCCATCACTGACTACTTCTCCTACGAGCAGTACTTC.

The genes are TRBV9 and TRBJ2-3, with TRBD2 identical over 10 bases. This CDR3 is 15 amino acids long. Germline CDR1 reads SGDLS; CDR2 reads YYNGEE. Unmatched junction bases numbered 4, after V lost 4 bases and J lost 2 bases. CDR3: CASSLGTSDTDTQYF. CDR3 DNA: TGTGCCAGCAGCCTCGGGACTAGCGACACAGATACGCAGTATTTT.

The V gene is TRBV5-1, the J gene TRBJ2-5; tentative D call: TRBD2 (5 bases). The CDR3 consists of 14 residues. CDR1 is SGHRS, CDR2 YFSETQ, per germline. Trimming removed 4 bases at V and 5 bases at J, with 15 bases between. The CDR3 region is CASSPQAGWETQYF. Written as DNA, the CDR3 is TGCGCCAGCAGCCCCCAGGCGGGTTGGGAGACCCAGTACTTC.